Listed below are T cell receptor beta chains from one sample, sequenced in a study of shared clonotypes between healthy human individuals. Only in-frame clones appear in the TCRdb table, and some are missing; sequencing was by immunoSEQ multiplex PCR. The repertoire holds some 800,000 clones, with 80% to 95% as singletons. Material for sequencing was naive CD8+ T cells sorted from blood. The origin of the receptors is a man aged 25 to 40 in good health. The CDR3 runs from the conserved cysteine through the conserved F or W. The order of the fields is J gene, D gene, V gene, clone size, CDR3 DNA, CDR3 protein. A D gene is named only where the DNA matches it firmly. The size field is filled for only some rows; it gives once, few, many or a size class.

TRBJ2-7 TRBD2 TRBV28 . TGTGCCAGCACCGCTAGCGGCTACGAGCAGTACTTC CASTASGYEQYF
TRBJ2-1 . TRBV30 . TGTGCCTGGATCCAAAGTGGGAATGAGCAGTTCTTC CAWIQSGNEQFF
TRBJ2-3 TRBD1 TRBV5-1 . TGCGCCAGCAGCTTGGCCCTTTCGGGACAGACTTTCACAGATACGCAGTATTTT CASSLALSGQTFTDTQYF
TRBJ2-3 . TRBV7-6 . TGTGCCAGCCCTAGCAGGGGCCGGAAGTTAGCGGCAGATACGCAGTATTTT CASPSRGRKLAADTQYF
TRBJ1-4 . TRBV27 . TGTGCCAGCAGTTCCCACCGGTCGGGGTTAAATGAAAAACTGTTTTTT CASSSHRSGLNEKLFF
TRBJ2-7 . TRBV19 . TGTGCCAGTAGTCTCCGGGACATCTCCTACGAGCAGTACTTC CASSLRDISYEQYF
TRBJ2-1 . TRBV5-4 once TGTGCCAGCAGCTCGAGCGGCTCCTACAATGAGCAGTTCTTC CASSSSGSYNEQFF
TRBJ2-7 . TRBV7-6 . TGTGCCAGCAGCTCACAACGGGACGGTACCTACGAGCAGTACTTC CASSSQRDGTYEQYF
TRBJ2-7 TRBD2 TRBV28 . TGTGCCAGCAGAGGGATCTCTAGCGGGAGTCGGGACGAGCAGTACTTC CASRGISSGSRDEQYF
TRBJ2-3 . TRBV7-9 . TGTGCCAGCAGCACAAGCACAGATACGCAGTATTTT CASSTSTDTQYF
TRBJ2-2 . TRBV9 few TGTGCAAGCCGTTATCCCCCCCCGGGAGATCGCACCGGGGAGCTGTTTTTT CASRYPPPGDRTGELFF
TRBJ2-3 TRBD1 TRBV7-6 . TGTGCCAGCAGCTTCAGGGACAGGGGAGCAGATACGCAGTATTTT CASSFRDRGADTQYF
TRBJ2-7 TRBD2 TRBV28 . TGTGCCAGCAGTTTCATCCTAGCGGAGATCTACGAGCAGTACTTC CASSFILAEIYEQYF
TRBJ1-1 . TRBV19 . TGTGCCAGTACCCCGGGACGGAGGAACACTGAAGCTTTCTTT CASTPGRRNTEAFF
TRBJ2-3 TRBD2 TRBV6-5 . TGTGCCAGCAGTTCGGGACTAGCGGGAGACGGTACGCAGTATTTT CASSSGLAGDGTQYF
TRBJ2-1 TRBD2 TRBV27 . TGTGCCAGCAGTCCCAGCGGGAGGGGATACGGCAATGAGCAGTTCTTC CASSPSGRGYGNEQFF
TRBJ2-3 TRBD2 TRBV9 . TGTGCCAGCAGCGTAGTCCCTAGCGGGAGCACAGATACGCAGTATTTT CASSVVPSGSTDTQYF
TRBJ2-1 TRBD2 TRBV4-3 . TGCGCCAGCAGCCAAGAACGTTTTTCACTAGCGGGCGCCTACAATGAGCAGTTCTTC CASSQERFSLAGAYNEQFF
TRBJ2-7 TRBD1 TRBV27 . TGTGCCAGCGGTCCGGGACAGGGAATAAACGAGCAGTACTTC CASGPGQGINEQYF
TRBJ2-7 . TRBV28 . TGTGCCAGCAGTTTATCGGGTATAGCAAACTACGAGCAGTACTTC CASSLSGIANYEQYF
TRBJ2-5 . TRBV5-1 . TGCGCCAGCAGCTTGAGGGCTTCGGGAGCCTACCAAGAGACCCAGTACTTC CASSLRASGAYQETQYF
TRBJ2-7 . TRBV15 . TGTGCCACCAGCACAGGTCGGGAGCAGTACTTC CATSTGREQYF
TRBJ2-1 . TRBV9 . TGTGCCAGCAGCGTAGAGCCCTCCGACACGTTCGGCCGGGGCAATGAGCAGTTCTTC CASSVEPSDTFGRGNEQFF
TRBJ1-1 . TRBV19 . TGTGCCAGTAGTATTTATGAACAGGGCCCTGAAGCTTTCTTT CASSIYEQGPEAFF
TRBJ2-3 . TRBV6-6 . TGTGCCAGCAGTAACATCCGGCGCACAGATACGCAGTATTTT CASSNIRRTDTQYF
TRBJ2-7 TRBD1 TRBV9 . TGTGCCAGCAGCGGTGCACAGGGGGCGAACGAGCAGTACTTC CASSGAQGANEQYF
TRBJ1-5 TRBD1 TRBV7-9 . TGTGCCAGCAGCTCGTACGTAGGGGGCGCCGAATTGGGCAATCAGCCCCAGCATTTT CASSSYVGGAELGNQPQHF
TRBJ1-3 TRBD1 TRBV5-6 . TGTGCCAGCAGCCCTTTAGGGACAGGGAGAGGAAACACCATATATTTT CASSPLGTGRGNTIYF
TRBJ2-7 . TRBV29-1 . TGCAGCGCACAGGGGACTTATTCCTACGAGCAGTACTTC CSAQGTYSYEQYF
TRBJ2-7 . TRBV5-4 . TGTGCCAGCAGACGAGAGGGACTGCTGAATGACGAGCAGTACTTC CASRREGLLNDEQYF
TRBJ1-1 . TRBV27 . TGTGCCAGCAGAACGGGGGGTGTCACTGAAGCTTTCTTT CASRTGGVTEAFF
TRBJ2-1 TRBD1 TRBV5-1 . TGCGCCAGCAGCTTGTATGGGACAGACGACAATGAGCAGTTCTTC CASSLYGTDDNEQFF
TRBJ2-6 TRBD1 TRBV7-3 . TGTGCCAGCAGCTGGCCGGGACAGGGAGGATCTGGGGCCAACGTCCTGACTTTC CASSWPGQGGSGANVLTF
TRBJ1-1 . TRBV27 . TGTGCCAGCAGTTTAGGTCCGAACACTGAAGCTTTCTTT CASSLGPNTEAFF
TRBJ2-7 TRBD2 TRBV10-3 once TGTGCCATCAGCTCCCGACTAGCGGAGGGATACTACGAGCAGTACTTC CAISSRLAEGYYEQYF
TRBJ2-7 TRBD2 TRBV27 . TGTGCCAGCAGTGTAGCGGGAGGGCCGATCTACGAGCAGTACTTC CASSVAGGPIYEQYF
TRBJ1-3 . TRBV9 . TGTGCCAGCAGCCCGTGGTCGGGGCCGGGAGACACCATATATTTT CASSPWSGPGDTIYF
TRBJ2-5 TRBD1 TRBV27 few TGTGCCAGCGGCCGACAGGGGCAGCAGACCCAGTACTTC CASGRQGQQTQYF
TRBJ1-1 . TRBV28 . TGTGCCAGCAGTTTCACCGGTGGGACTGAAGCTTTCTTT CASSFTGGTEAFF
TRBJ2-1 TRBD2 TRBV14 . TGTGCCAGCAGCCAGCTAGCGGGAGGGCACGAGCAGTTCTTC CASSQLAGGHEQFF
TRBJ2-5 . TRBV10-3 . TGTGCCATCAGTGAGGGGGTCCTCCAAGCGGAGACCCAGTACTTC CAISEGVLQAETQYF
TRBJ2-1 . TRBV7-9 . TGTGCCAGCAGCTTAGTACAGGGCTACAATGAGCAGTTCTTC CASSLVQGYNEQFF
TRBJ1-1 . TRBV29-1 . TGCAGCGTTGTGACCCAGGGCACTGAAGCTTTCTTT CSVVTQGTEAFF
TRBJ2-7 TRBD2 TRBV7-9 . TGTGCCAGCAGCTCTACTAGCGGATCCTACGAGCAGTACTTC CASSSTSGSYEQYF
TRBJ2-3 . TRBV27 . TGTGCCAGCAGTTTACTTCCGCAGTATTTT CASSLLPQYF
TRBJ2-5 . TRBV5-6 . TGTGCCAGCAGCTCGATAAAGGAAGAGACCCAGTACTTC CASSSIKEETQYF